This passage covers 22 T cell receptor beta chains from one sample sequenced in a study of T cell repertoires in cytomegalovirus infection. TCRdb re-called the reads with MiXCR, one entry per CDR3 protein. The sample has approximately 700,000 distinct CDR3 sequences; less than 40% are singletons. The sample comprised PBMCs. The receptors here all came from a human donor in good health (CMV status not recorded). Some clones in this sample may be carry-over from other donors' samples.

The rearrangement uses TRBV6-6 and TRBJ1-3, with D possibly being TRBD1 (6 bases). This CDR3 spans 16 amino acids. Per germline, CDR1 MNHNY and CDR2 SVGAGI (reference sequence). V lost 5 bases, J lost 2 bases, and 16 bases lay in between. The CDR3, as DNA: TGTGCCAGCAGTCAGCCAGGGGATTCAGCTGGAAACACCATATATTTT. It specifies CASSQPGDSAGNTIYF.

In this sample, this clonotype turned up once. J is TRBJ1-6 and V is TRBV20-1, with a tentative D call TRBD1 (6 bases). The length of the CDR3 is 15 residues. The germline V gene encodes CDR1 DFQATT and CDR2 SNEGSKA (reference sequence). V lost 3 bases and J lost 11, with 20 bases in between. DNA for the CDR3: TGCAGTGCTAGTAGTTCATGGCAGGGGCGCCCACCCCTCCACTTT. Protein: CSASSSWQGRPPLHF.

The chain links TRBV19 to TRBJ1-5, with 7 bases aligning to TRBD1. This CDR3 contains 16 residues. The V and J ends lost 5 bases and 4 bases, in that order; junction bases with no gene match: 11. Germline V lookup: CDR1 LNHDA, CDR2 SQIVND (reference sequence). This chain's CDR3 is CASSDPGTVTNQPQHF. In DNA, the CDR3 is TGTGCCAGTAGTGACCCCGGGACAGTGACTAATCAGCCCCAGCATTTT.

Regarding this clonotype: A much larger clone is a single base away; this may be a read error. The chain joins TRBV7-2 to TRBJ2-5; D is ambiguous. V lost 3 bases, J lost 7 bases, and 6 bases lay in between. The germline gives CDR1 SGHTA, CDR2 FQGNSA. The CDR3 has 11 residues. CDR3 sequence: CASSFTGTQYF. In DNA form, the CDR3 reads TGTGCCAGCAGCTTTACGGGGACCCAGTACTTC.

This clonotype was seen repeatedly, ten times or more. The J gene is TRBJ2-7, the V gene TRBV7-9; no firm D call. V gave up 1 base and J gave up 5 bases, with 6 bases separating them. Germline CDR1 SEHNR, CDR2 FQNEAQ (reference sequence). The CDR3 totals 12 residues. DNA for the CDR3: TGTGCCAGCAGCTTAGGAGGACACGAGCAGTACTTC. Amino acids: CASSLGGHEQYF.

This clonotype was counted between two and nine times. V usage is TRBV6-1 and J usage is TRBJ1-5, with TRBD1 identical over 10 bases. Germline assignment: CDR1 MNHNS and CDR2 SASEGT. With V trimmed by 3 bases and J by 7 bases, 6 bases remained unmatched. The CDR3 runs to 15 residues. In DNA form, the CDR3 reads TGTGCCAGCAGTGACTTGGGACAGGGGAAGCAGCCCCAGCATTTT. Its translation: CASSDLGQGKQPQHF.

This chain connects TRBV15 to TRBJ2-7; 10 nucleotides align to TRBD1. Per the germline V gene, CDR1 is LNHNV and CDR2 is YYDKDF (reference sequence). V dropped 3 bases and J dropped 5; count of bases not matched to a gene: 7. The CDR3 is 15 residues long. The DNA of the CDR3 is TGTGCCACCAGCAGTGACAGGGGGCCTACCCACGAGCAGTACTTC. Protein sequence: CATSSDRGPTHEQYF.

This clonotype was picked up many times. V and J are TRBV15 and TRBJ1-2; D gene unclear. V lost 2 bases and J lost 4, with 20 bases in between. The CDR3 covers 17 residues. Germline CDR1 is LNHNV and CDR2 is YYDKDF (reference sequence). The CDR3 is CATSRLPGPRTGYGYTF. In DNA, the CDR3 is TGTGCCACCAGCAGACTACCGGGCCCCCGAACGGGCTATGGCTACACCTTC.

CDR3 nucleotide sequence: TGTGCCAGCAGGGGAAGTGTAAACAAAGGCCAAGAGACCCAGTACTTC. Encoded protein: CASRGSVNKGQETQYF. The genes are TRBV6-1 and TRBJ2-5; D gene ambiguous. Trimming took 6 bases from V and 1 from J, leaving 18 bases between them. Germline V gene sequence: CDR1 MNHNS, CDR2 SASEGT. The CDR3 contains 16 residues.

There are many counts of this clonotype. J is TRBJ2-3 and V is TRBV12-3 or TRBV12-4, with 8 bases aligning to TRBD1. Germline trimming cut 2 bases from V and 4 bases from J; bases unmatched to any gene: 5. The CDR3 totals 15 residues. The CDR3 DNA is TGTGCCAGCAGTTTACAGGACAGGGTTCCAGATACGCAGTATTTT. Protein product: CASSLQDRVPDTQYF.

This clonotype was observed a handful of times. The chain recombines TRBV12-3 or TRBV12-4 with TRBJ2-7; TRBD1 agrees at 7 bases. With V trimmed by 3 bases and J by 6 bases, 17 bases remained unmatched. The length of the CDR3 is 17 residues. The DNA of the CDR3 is TGTGCCAGCAGTTTCAGAATGGGACAGAAGACCCCCCTCGAGCAGTACTTC. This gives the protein CASSFRMGQKTPLEQYF.

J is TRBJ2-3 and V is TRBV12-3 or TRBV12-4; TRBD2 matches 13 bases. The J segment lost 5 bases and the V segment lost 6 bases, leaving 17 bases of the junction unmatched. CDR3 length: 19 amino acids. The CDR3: CASSYWLELAGGPGDTQYF. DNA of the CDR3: TGTGCCAGCAGCTATTGGTTAGAACTAGCGGGAGGGCCTGGAGATACGCAGTATTTT.

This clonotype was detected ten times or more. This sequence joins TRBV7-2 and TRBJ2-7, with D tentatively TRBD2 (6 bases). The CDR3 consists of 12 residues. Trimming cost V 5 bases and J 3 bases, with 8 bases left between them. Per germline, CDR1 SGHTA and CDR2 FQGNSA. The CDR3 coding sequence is TGTGCCAGCAGCCAGACTAGCTACGAGCAGTACTTC. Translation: CASSQTSYEQYF.

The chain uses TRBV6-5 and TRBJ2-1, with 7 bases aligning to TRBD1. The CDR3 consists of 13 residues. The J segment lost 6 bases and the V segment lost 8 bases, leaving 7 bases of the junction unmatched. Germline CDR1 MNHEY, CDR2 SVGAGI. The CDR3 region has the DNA TGTGCCAGCGGAATACAGGGGCGCAATGAGCAGTTCTTC. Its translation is CASGIQGRNEQFF.

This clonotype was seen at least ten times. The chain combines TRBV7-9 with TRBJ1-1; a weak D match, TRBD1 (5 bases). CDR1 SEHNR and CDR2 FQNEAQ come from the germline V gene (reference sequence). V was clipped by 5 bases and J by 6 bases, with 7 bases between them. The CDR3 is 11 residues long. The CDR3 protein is CASSQGAEAFF. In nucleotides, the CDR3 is TGTGCCAGCAGCCAGGGAGCTGAAGCTTTCTTT.

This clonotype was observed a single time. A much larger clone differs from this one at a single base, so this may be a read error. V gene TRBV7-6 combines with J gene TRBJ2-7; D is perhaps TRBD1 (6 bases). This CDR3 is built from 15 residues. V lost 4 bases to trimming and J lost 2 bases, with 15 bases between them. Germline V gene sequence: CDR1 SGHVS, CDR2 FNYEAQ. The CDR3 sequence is CASSWGTQLAYEQYF. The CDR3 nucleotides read TGTGCCAGCAGCTGGGGGACACAACTAGCCTACGAGCAGTACTTC.

The CDR3 DNA reads TGTGCCAGCATCAAAAGAGCGGGCACTTCCTACAATGAGCAGTTCTTC. The encoded protein is CASIKRAGTSYNEQFF. The gene calls are TRBV6-2 or TRBV6-3 and TRBJ2-1, with D possibly being TRBD2 (6 bases). CDR1 is MNHEY, CDR2 SVGEGT, per germline. V was cut by 7 bases and J by 1 base, with 17 bases left in between. The CDR3 is 16 amino acids.

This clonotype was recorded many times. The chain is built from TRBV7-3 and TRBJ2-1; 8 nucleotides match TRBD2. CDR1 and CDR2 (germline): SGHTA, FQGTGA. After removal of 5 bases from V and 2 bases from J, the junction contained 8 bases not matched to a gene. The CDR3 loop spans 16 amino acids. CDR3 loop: CASSALPAGAYNEQFF. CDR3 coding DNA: TGTGCCAGCAGCGCACTCCCAGCGGGGGCCTACAATGAGCAGTTCTTC.

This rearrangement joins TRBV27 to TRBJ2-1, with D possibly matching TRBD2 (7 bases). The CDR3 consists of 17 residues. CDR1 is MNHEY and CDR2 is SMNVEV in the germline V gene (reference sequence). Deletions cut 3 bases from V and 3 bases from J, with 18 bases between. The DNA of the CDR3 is TGTGCCAGCAGTTTGTACCCAGGGGCTAGCGGCTACAATGAGCAGTTCTTC. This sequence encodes CASSLYPGASGYNEQFF.

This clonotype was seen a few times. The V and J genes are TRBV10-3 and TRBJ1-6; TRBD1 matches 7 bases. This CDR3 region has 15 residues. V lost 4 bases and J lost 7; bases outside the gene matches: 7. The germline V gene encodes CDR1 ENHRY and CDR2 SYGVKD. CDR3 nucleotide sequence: TGTGCCATCAGTGTCGACAGGGAGCGAAATTCACCCCTCCACTTT. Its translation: CAISVDRERNSPLHF.

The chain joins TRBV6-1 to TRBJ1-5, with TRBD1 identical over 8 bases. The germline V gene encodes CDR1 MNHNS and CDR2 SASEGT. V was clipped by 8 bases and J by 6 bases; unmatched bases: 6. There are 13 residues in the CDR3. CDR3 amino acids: CASSGGWGQPQHF. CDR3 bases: TGTGCCAGCTCAGGGGGCTGGGGTCAGCCCCAGCATTTT.

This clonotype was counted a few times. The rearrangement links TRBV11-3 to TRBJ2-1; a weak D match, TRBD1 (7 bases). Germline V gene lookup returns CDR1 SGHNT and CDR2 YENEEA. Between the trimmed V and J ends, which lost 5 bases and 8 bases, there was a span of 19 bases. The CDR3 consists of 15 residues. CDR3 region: CASSPAGGLIDEQFF. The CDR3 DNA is TGTGCCAGCAGCCCAGCAGGGGGGCTCATTGATGAGCAGTTCTTC.